Following are 15 T cell receptor beta chains from one sample sequenced in a study of blood T cell repertoires in COVID-19. Produced via immunoSEQ multiplex PCR; TCRdb's table is partial and in-frame only. Of about 200,000 clones detected, roughly 86% appear once; the ten largest clones hold less than 4.5%. What was sequenced was PBMCs or T cells enriched from blood (not recorded which). Receptors were obtained from a woman aged 30 to 39 with acute COVID-19.

This clone came up a few times. The V gene is TRBV28, the J gene TRBJ1-5; a weak D match, TRBD1 (6 bases). With 5 bases removed from V and 4 bases from J, the gap between germline ends came to 18 bases. The CDR3 is 16 residues long. The V gene's germline CDR1 is MDHEN and CDR2 SYDVKM. CDR3 in amino acids: CASSSPGTSFNQPQHF. The CDR3 DNA is TGTGCCAGCAGTAGCCCCGGGACATCCTTTAATCAGCCCCAGCATTTT.

The genes are TRBV5-6 and TRBJ1-2, with 7 nucleotides matching TRBD1. This CDR3 has 12 residues. V dropped 5 bases and J dropped 4; count of bases not matched to a gene: 2. Germline CDR1 reads SGHDT; CDR2 reads YYEEEE. The CDR3 protein is CASRRGPYGYTF. DNA for the CDR3: TGTGCCAGCAGAAGGGGGCCCTATGGCTACACCTTC.

In DNA, the CDR3 is TGTGCCAGCAGCCAAGGGGCGAGGGATGAGCAGTTCTTC. As protein: CASSQGARDEQFF. This chain joins TRBV3-1 (or the pseudogene TRBV3-2) and TRBJ2-1; D is perhaps TRBD2 (5 bases). CDR3 length: 13 residues. Germline CDR1 LGHDT, CDR2 YNNKEL (reference sequence). Deletions cut 1 base from V and 8 bases from J, with 9 bases between.

The V and J genes are TRBV28 and TRBJ2-3, with 8 bases that match TRBD2. The V gene end was trimmed by 6 bases and the J gene end by 3 bases; junction bases not matched to a gene: 8. The CDR3 extends over 15 amino acids. Germline V lookup: CDR1 MDHEN, CDR2 SYDVKM. For the CDR3, the DNA is TGTGCCAGCAGCATTAGCGGGGCGGGGACAGATACGCAGTATTTT. Encoded protein: CASSISGAGTDTQYF.

The chain is built from TRBV15 and TRBJ1-2; unclear D gene. The V end lost 3 bases, the J end lost 8 bases, and 7 bases lay between the germline ends. Per germline, CDR1 LNHNV and CDR2 YYDKDF (reference sequence). The CDR3 has 11 residues. The CDR3 DNA reads as TGTGCCACCAGCAGTTATCTCGGCTACACCTTC. As protein: CATSSYLGYTF.

This clone has only one observation. The chain combines TRBV28 with TRBJ2-7, with 9 bases fitting TRBD1. The V and J ends lost 8 bases and 8 bases, in that order; junction bases with no gene match: 16. CDR1 MDHEN and CDR2 SYDVKM come from the germline V gene. The CDR3 covers 15 residues. This chain's CDR3 is CASAEQGASVYKQYF. The CDR3 DNA follows: TGTGCCAGCGCTGAACAGGGGGCGTCTGTTTACAAGCAGTACTTC.

The chain links TRBV21-1 to TRBJ1-5. TRBV21-1 is shown as a pseudogene. The CDR3 consists of 16 residues. The CDR3 reads CASSKVRQNSNQPQHF. In DNA form, the CDR3 reads TGTGCCAGCAGCAAAGTGCGGCAGAATAGCAATCAGCCCCAGCATTTT.

As DNA, the CDR3 is TGTGCCAGCAGCCAGGGAGGGGCACGACGTTATGGCTACACCTTC. Translated: CASSQGGARRYGYTF. The chain joins TRBV3-1 (or the pseudogene TRBV3-2) to TRBJ1-2; D is possibly TRBD1 (5 bases). Germline loops: CDR1 LGHDT, CDR2 YNNKEL (reference sequence). V lost 3 bases and J lost 5, with 16 bases in between. CDR3 size: 15 residues.

J is TRBJ2-3 and V is TRBV29-1; TRBD2 might be the D (6 bases). Looked up from germline, CDR1 is SQVTM and CDR2 is ANQGSEA. Trimming removed 3 bases at V and 5 bases at J, with 12 bases between. This CDR3 is built from 13 residues. The CDR3 reads CSVDTGVRDTQYF. CDR3 sequence (DNA): TGCAGCGTTGACACGGGGGTTCGAGATACGCAGTATTTT.

The CDR3 nucleotides read TGTGCCAGCAGGACAGTGGATAGGACGCAGTATTTT. Its translation is CASRTVDRTQYF. The chain recombines TRBV6-5 with TRBJ2-3; D might be TRBD1 (5 bases). CDR1 and CDR2 from the germline V gene are MNHEY and SVGAGI. The CDR3 totals 12 residues. Deletions cut 6 bases from V and 9 bases from J, with 13 bases between.

The chain recombines TRBV7-7 with TRBJ2-2; maybe TRBD2 (5 bases). The V and J ends lost 5 bases and 6 bases respectively, with 13 bases between them. Per the germline V gene, CDR1 is SSHAT and CDR2 is FNYEAQ (reference sequence). The CDR3 has 14 amino acids. CDR3 in amino acids: CASSLGPGSGELFF. The CDR3 region has the DNA TGTGCCAGCAGCCTAGGACCGGGGTCCGGGGAGCTGTTTTTT.

CDR3 DNA: TGTGCCAGCAGCGCCTTTTGGGCGGGGGGATCCTTACGAGAGCAGTACTTC. Its translation is CASSAFWAGGSLREQYF. The V call is TRBV13, the J call TRBJ2-7; 8 bases match TRBD2. There are 17 residues in the CDR3. The trim removed 5 bases at V and 7 bases at J, leaving 19 bases unmatched. Germline V gene lookup returns CDR1 PRHDT and CDR2 FYEKMQ (reference sequence).

This clone showed up just a few times. The chain employs TRBV25-1 and TRBJ2-3; 16 nucleotides agree with TRBD2. The CDR3 runs 18 residues. Germline V gene data show CDR1 as MGHDK and CDR2 as SYGVNS. V shed 4 bases, J shed 3 bases, and the junction held 7 bases outside the gene matches. Here the CDR3 reads CASSATGTSGGATDTQYF. The DNA for the CDR3 is TGTGCCAGCAGTGCCACCGGGACTAGCGGGGGGGCGACAGATACGCAGTATTTT.

The chain couples TRBV30 to TRBJ1-5; TRBD1 is a possible D gene (6 bases). CDR1 GTSNPN and CDR2 SVGIG come from the germline V gene (reference sequence). The CDR3 runs 14 residues. V lost 0 bases and J lost 4, with 10 bases in between. As DNA, the CDR3 is TGTGCCTGGAGTGTAAGTAGGGGGAATCAGCCCCAGCATTTT. Translated, it gives CAWSVSRGNQPQHF.

The chain combines TRBV28 with TRBJ2-1; perhaps TRBD2 as D (6 bases). V was clipped by 5 bases and J by 1 base, with 18 bases between them. Germline assignment: CDR1 MDHEN and CDR2 SYDVKM. The CDR3 runs to 17 residues. The CDR3 is CASSPSAGPGSYNEQFF. The CDR3, as DNA: TGTGCCAGCAGTCCATCCGCGGGGCCCGGGTCCTACAATGAGCAGTTCTTC.